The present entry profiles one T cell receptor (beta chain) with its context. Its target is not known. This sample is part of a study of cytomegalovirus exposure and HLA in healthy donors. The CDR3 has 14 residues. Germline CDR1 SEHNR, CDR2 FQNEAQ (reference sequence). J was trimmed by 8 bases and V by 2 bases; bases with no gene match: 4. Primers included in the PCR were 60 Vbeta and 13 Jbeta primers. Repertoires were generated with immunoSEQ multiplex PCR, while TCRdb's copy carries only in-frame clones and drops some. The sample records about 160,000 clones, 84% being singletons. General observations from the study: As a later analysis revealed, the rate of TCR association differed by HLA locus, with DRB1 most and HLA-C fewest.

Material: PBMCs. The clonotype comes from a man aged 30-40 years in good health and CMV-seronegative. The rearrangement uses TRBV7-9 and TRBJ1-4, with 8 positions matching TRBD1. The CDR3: CASSLQGAGEKLFF. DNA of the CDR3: TGTGCCAGCAGCTTACAGGGGGCGGGGGAAAAACTGTTTTTT.